Each of the 30 T cell receptor beta chains below was sequenced from the same sample in a study of CD8+ T cells in alopecia areata. Treatment here: oral pan-JAK inhibitor, 5-10 mg twice daily. Extracted from the samples, RNA was reverse transcribed into cDNA to serve as the sequencing template. TCRdb keeps only in-frame clones here, not all; method: immunoSEQ multiplex PCR. The table shows about 210,000 clones, with about three fifths occurring only once. Sequenced material: CD4+ T cells sorted from blood, taken at week 4, from a patient treated with tofacitinib. These receptors all stem from a human donor with alopecia areata.

V and J are TRBV11-2 and TRBJ1-6; D is ambiguous. V was clipped by 3 bases and J by 10 bases, with 13 bases between them. The CDR3 is made up of 14 amino acids. CDR1 SGHAT and CDR2 FQNNGV come from the germline V gene. CDR3 coding DNA: TGTGCCAGCAGCTTTAATCCAGGTTACTCACCCCTCCACTTT. Its translation is CASSFNPGYSPLHF.

This clone was seen just once. The gene calls are TRBV11-2 and TRBJ1-1; unclear D gene. The CDR3 loop spans 13 amino acids. Per the germline V gene, CDR1 is SGHAT and CDR2 is FQNNGV. The V gene lost 0 bases and the J gene lost 2 bases, with 4 bases spanning the gap. The CDR3, as DNA: TGTGCCAGCAGCTTAGACTCTAACACTGAAGCTTTCTTT. This translates into CASSLDSNTEAFF.

The rearrangement joins TRBV7-2 to TRBJ2-4; the match to TRBD1 covers 7 bases. Per germline, CDR1 SGHTA and CDR2 FQGNSA. Trimming removed 5 bases from V and 1 base from J; junction bases left unmatched: 8. The CDR3 totals 16 residues. The CDR3 loop reads CASSTYRGRAKNIQYF. CDR3 in DNA: TGTGCCAGCAGCACTTACAGGGGTAGGGCCAAAAACATTCAGTACTTC.

This clone was counted only a few times. V is TRBV15 and J is TRBJ2-5; D is uncertain. This CDR3 is 12 amino acids long. Trimming left V 5 bases short and J 7 bases short, with 11 bases between. CDR1 and CDR2 (germline): LNHNV, YYDKDF (reference sequence). The CDR3 sequence: CATSPWVGTQYF. The CDR3 DNA reads TGTGCCACCAGCCCGTGGGTGGGGACCCAGTACTTC.

CDR3 in amino acids: CASSRRDRDTEAFF. CDR3 coding DNA: TGTGCCAGCAGCCGCCGGGACAGGGACACTGAAGCTTTCTTT. This chain joins TRBV9 and TRBJ1-1, with 9 bases lining up with TRBD1. The CDR3 length is 14 residues. With 4 bases clipped from V and 3 bases from J, the junction kept 4 bases outside the gene matches. The V gene's germline CDR1 is SGDLS and CDR2 YYNGEE.

This chain uses TRBV6-5 with TRBJ2-7; D remains unclear. Germline values: CDR1 MNHEY, CDR2 SVGAGI. V shed 6 bases and J shed 6 bases, with 9 bases lying between them. This CDR3 region has 11 residues. CDR3 in amino acids: CASSQFGEQYF. As DNA, the CDR3 is TGTGCCAGCAGCCAGTTTGGCGAGCAGTACTTC.

The V gene is TRBV4-1, the J gene TRBJ1-4; TRBD1 agrees at 7 bases. V shed 1 base, J shed 5 bases, and the junction held 7 bases outside the gene matches. This CDR3 comprises 16 residues. Germline V gives CDR1 MGHRA, CDR2 YSYEKL. CDR3 coding DNA: TGCGCCAGCAGCCAAGGGTTGGGACAGAGCAATGAAAAACTGTTTTTT. Residues: CASSQGLGQSNEKLFF.

The J gene is TRBJ1-4, the V gene TRBV30, with D maybe TRBD1 (6 bases). Germline lookup yields CDR1 GTSNPN and CDR2 SVGIG (reference sequence). V was trimmed by 2 bases and J by 4 bases, leaving 11 bases between them. This CDR3 has 14 amino acids. The CDR3 nucleotides are TGTGCCTGGAGTCGGAGGGGGGGTAATGAAAAACTGTTTTTT. Its translation is CAWSRRGGNEKLFF.

V usage is TRBV29-1 and J usage is TRBJ2-1; D is possibly TRBD2 (6 bases). Deletions cut 8 bases from V and 9 bases from J, with 14 bases between. The germline CDR1 and CDR2 sequences are SQVTM and ANQGSEA. This CDR3 is built from 11 residues. CDR3 region: CSTFNGGEQFF. CDR3 DNA: TGCAGCACATTTAACGGGGGTGAGCAGTTCTTC.

This chain uses TRBV10-3 with TRBJ1-1; 7 nucleotides agree with TRBD1. Germline V gene data show CDR1 as ENHRY and CDR2 as SYGVKD. Trimming cost V 4 bases and J 3 bases; bases outside gene matches: 8. This CDR3 comprises 15 residues. The CDR3 nucleotides are TGTGCCATCAGTGTAAGAGGACAGGCCGACACTGAAGCTTTCTTT. Residues: CAISVRGQADTEAFF.

This rearrangement joins TRBV9 to TRBJ2-3; 7 nucleotides agree with TRBD1. Germline V gene lookup returns CDR1 SGDLS and CDR2 YYNGEE. Unmatched junction bases numbered 7, after V lost 0 bases and J lost 0 bases. The CDR3 length is 17 residues. The CDR3 region has the DNA TGTGCCAGCAGCGTAGCTCTGGGACAGTCTAGCACAGATACGCAGTATTTT. It yields the protein CASSVALGQSSTDTQYF.

This clone was detected only once. The chain joins TRBV28 to TRBJ2-7, with TRBD2 matching over 7 bases. With V trimmed by 8 bases and J by 4 bases, 11 bases remained unmatched. This CDR3 is 14 amino acids long. Germline values: CDR1 MDHEN, CDR2 SYDVKM. The CDR3 bases are TGTGCCAGCCAAAACCCCGGGGAGGGGTACGAGCAGTACTTC. It is translated as CASQNPGEGYEQYF.

The chain links TRBV5-6 to TRBJ1-5; D is undetermined. V dropped 4 bases and J dropped 5 bases, with 7 bases sitting between them. Germline CDR1 SGHDT, CDR2 YYEEEE. This CDR3 contains 12 residues. The CDR3 protein is CASSRPDQPQHF. CDR3 DNA sequence: TGTGCCAGCAGCCGTCCGGATCAGCCCCAGCATTTT.

This clone was seen a handful of times. V gene TRBV29-1 combines with J gene TRBJ1-2; a possible D gene is TRBD1 (5 bases). Looked up from germline, CDR1 is SQVTM and CDR2 is ANQGSEA. The CDR3 spans 12 residues. V gave up 7 bases and J gave up 5 bases, with 14 bases separating them. CDR3 sequence reads: CSALRGVYGYTF. CDR3 sequence (DNA): TGCAGCGCCCTTCGGGGGGTTTATGGCTACACCTTC.

The rearrangement uses TRBV5-6 and TRBJ2-7; the D gene is possibly TRBD1 (8 bases). CDR1 is SGHDT, CDR2 YYEEEE, per germline. The CDR3 extends over 15 amino acids. Trimming removed 3 bases at V and 4 bases at J, with 17 bases between. The DNA for the CDR3 is TGTGCCAGCAGCTCCGGTGACAGGGGAGGGTACGAGCAGTACTTC. Translated, it gives CASSSGDRGGYEQYF.

This sequence joins TRBV7-6 and TRBJ1-4; the match to TRBD1 covers 7 bases. V was clipped by 5 bases and J by 7 bases; unmatched bases: 13. The CDR3 runs to 16 residues. The germline V gene has CDR1 SGHVS and CDR2 FNYEAQ. CDR3 DNA: TGTGCCAGCAGCCCCATAACAGGGGTCAGGATTGAAAAACTGTTTTTT. Its protein product is CASSPITGVRIEKLFF.

The chain combines TRBV4-2 with TRBJ2-7; 7 bases are shared with TRBD2. V lost 6 bases, J lost 4 bases, and 9 bases stayed unmatched. The CDR3 length is 14 residues. Germline CDR1 reads LGHNA; CDR2 reads YNFKEQ. CDR3 coding DNA: TGTGCCAGCAGGCCCCCAAGCGGGGAATACGAGCAGTACTTC. Amino acids: CASRPPSGEYEQYF.

The chain recombines TRBV5-1 with TRBJ2-2; possible D gene TRBD1, 5 bases. Looked up from germline, CDR1 is SGHRS and CDR2 is YFSETQ. The V end lost 1 base, the J end lost 7 bases, and 17 bases lay between the germline ends. The CDR3 has 16 residues. CDR3 in amino acids: CASSLQRRVDIGELFF. The CDR3 nucleotides read TGCGCCAGCAGCTTGCAACGCAGGGTGGATATCGGGGAGCTGTTTTTT.

The chain recombines TRBV4-1 with TRBJ1-6; D is ambiguous. The CDR3 has 14 residues. Germline assignment: CDR1 MGHRA and CDR2 YSYEKL. The ends were cut back, 2 bases at V and 8 bases at J, with 10 bases in the middle. The CDR3: CASSQTNSHSPLHF. CDR3 coding DNA: TGCGCCAGCAGCCAAACCAATTCCCATTCACCCCTCCACTTT.

The CDR3 protein is CSEETGETQYF. In nucleotides, the CDR3 is TGCAGCGAGGAAACAGGGGAGACCCAGTACTTC. The chain couples TRBV29-1 to TRBJ2-5, with TRBD1 as a possible D gene (6 bases). CDR3 length: 11 residues. Germline V CDR1 and CDR2: SQVTM, ANQGSEA. Trimming shortened V by 7 bases and J by 5 bases, and 11 bases separated the two germline ends.

V and J are TRBV19 and TRBJ1-1; D call uncertain. Trimming took 7 bases from V and 0 from J, leaving 12 bases between them. Germline V lookup: CDR1 LNHDA, CDR2 SQIVND (reference sequence). This CDR3 is 14 amino acids long. CDR3 sequence (DNA): TGTGCCAGTACCTCGCGGCTAATGAACACTGAAGCTTTCTTT. It specifies CASTSRLMNTEAFF.

The J gene is TRBJ2-7, the V gene TRBV25-1, with D unclear. Germline CDR1 reads MGHDK; CDR2 reads SYGVNS. Trimming took 6 bases from V and 2 from J, leaving 8 bases between them. The CDR3 loop spans 12 amino acids. In DNA, the CDR3 is TGTGCCAGCAGAATGGTGCCCTACGAGCAGTACTTC. Translated, it gives CASRMVPYEQYF.

V and J are TRBV9 and TRBJ2-3; 16 nucleotides match TRBD2. CDR3 length equals 16 residues. V shed 2 bases, J shed 9 bases, and the junction held 6 bases outside the gene matches. Germline V lookup: CDR1 SGDLS, CDR2 YYNGEE. The DNA of the CDR3 is TGTGCCAGCAGCGTGGGGACTAGCGGGGGGGCAGGGACGCAGTATTTT. Amino acid sequence: CASSVGTSGGAGTQYF.

In this sample, this clone turned up a few times. The chain recombines TRBV12-5 with TRBJ2-5; D possibly corresponds to TRBD1 (5 bases). The V gene lost 5 bases and the J gene lost 5 bases, with 12 bases spanning the gap. Germline V gene lookup returns CDR1 LGHNT and CDR2 FRNRAP. The CDR3 is 13 amino acids. Here the CDR3 DNA reads TGTGCTAGTGGTACACAGGTACCCGAGACCCAGTACTTC. It is translated as CASGTQVPETQYF. Full variable domain (rest looked up from reference TRBV12-5 and TRBJ2-5): DARVTQTPRHKVTEMGQEVTMRCQPILGHNTVFWYRQTMMQGLELLAYFRNRAPLDDSGMPKDRFSAEMPDATLATLKIQPSEPRDSAVYFCASGTQVPETQYFGPGTRLLVL.

The gene calls are TRBV2 and TRBJ1-1; 7 positions match TRBD1. This CDR3 has 14 amino acids. Germline V lookup: CDR1 SNHLY, CDR2 FYNNEI. The V gene end was trimmed by 5 bases and the J gene end by 2 bases; junction bases not matched to a gene: 5. The CDR3 region has the DNA TGTGCCAGCAGTCGGACAGGCCTAAACACTGAAGCTTTCTTT. Protein sequence: CASSRTGLNTEAFF.

This chain joins TRBV7-2 and TRBJ2-3; 7 nucleotides line up with TRBD1. After removal of 4 bases from V and 2 bases from J, the junction contained 6 bases not matched to a gene. Germline assignment: CDR1 SGHTA and CDR2 FQGNSA. This CDR3 is 15 amino acids long. CDR3: CASSSGQVNTDTQYF. The CDR3, as DNA: TGTGCCAGCAGCTCCGGACAGGTGAACACAGATACGCAGTATTTT.

The rearrangement joins TRBV18 to TRBJ1-1, with D unclear. The CDR3 spans 15 residues. Deletions cut 2 bases from V and 0 bases from J, with 10 bases between. The germline V gene encodes CDR1 KGHSH and CDR2 LQKENI. The CDR3: CASSPTGSMNTEAFF. The DNA for the CDR3 is TGTGCCAGCTCACCAACTGGCTCCATGAACACTGAAGCTTTCTTT. The full variable domain, rest sourced from reference TRBV18 and TRBJ1-1, is NAGVMQNPRHLVRRRGQEARLRCSPMKGHSHVYWYRQLPEEGLKFMVYLQKENIIDESGMPKERFSAEFPKEGPSILRIQQVVRGDSAAYFCASSPTGSMNTEAFFGQGTRLTVV.

In this sample, this clone turned up once. This chain joins TRBV7-3 and TRBJ2-7; a possible D gene is TRBD2 (6 bases). V was shortened by 4 bases and J by 1 base, with 8 bases between the two germline ends. Germline lookup yields CDR1 SGHTA and CDR2 FQGTGA. The CDR3 loop spans 13 amino acids. CDR3 region: CASSSGGSYEQYF. In DNA form, the CDR3 reads TGTGCCAGCAGCTCCGGGGGATCCTACGAGCAGTACTTC.

The chain recombines TRBV23-1 with TRBJ2-3; 9 bases line up with TRBD1. TRBV23-1 is given ORF status, its function remaining uncertain. The CDR3 consists of 12 residues. The CDR3 is CERDRDIDTQYF. The CDR3, as DNA: TGCGAGAGGGACAGGGATATTGATACGCAGTATTTT.

The chain is built from TRBV30 and TRBJ2-7; D is perhaps TRBD1 (6 bases). The CDR3 contains 15 residues. Trimming removed 3 bases from V and 6 bases from J, with 21 bases in between. Germline V gene lookup returns CDR1 GTSNPN and CDR2 SVGIG (reference sequence). CDR3 DNA sequence: TGTGCCTGGAGCCCCTCCGGGACATTATCCGTCGAGCAGTACTTC. This translates into CAWSPSGTLSVEQYF.